This TCR beta chain was captured by sequencing in a study of blood T cell repertoires in COVID-19. Across the study: Acute and convalescent COVID-19 samples came from the United States, Italy and Spain.

CDR3 length: 13 amino acids. CDR1 is SGHDN and CDR2 is FVKESK in the germline V gene. Trimming at V came to 4 bases and at J to 5 bases, leaving 4 bases not matched to a gene. This clone was seen a few times. Original methodology: By means of reference gene primer amplification, nucleated cell counts were estimated. Repertoires were generated with immunoSEQ multiplex PCR, while TCRdb's copy carries only in-frame clones and drops some. V and J calls and clone size come straight from that table; D and trimming were deduced from the DNA. The sample lists 75,000 to 80,000 clones, approximately 90% occurring once.

Material: peripheral blood. The chain joins TRBV14 to TRBJ1-1, with 7 bases aligning to TRBD1. This receptor was obtained from a human donor in a cohort sampled during active COVID-19. CDR3 DNA: TGTGCCAGCAGCCGCCGACAGGGTACTGAAGCTTTCTTT. It codes for CASSRRQGTEAFF.